This T cell receptor beta chain comes out of a study of control samples from healthy donors and cancer patients. Germline V gene sequence: CDR1 MNHEY, CDR2 SVGAGI. Trimming cost V 6 bases and J 4 bases, with 15 bases left between them. This CDR3 region has 14 residues. This clone was detected a few times. Here immunoSEQ multiplex PCR was the method, and the copy in TCRdb shows in-frame clones only, minus some. The sample contains some 49,000 clones, about 86% of which appear only once. The chain uses TRBV6-5 and TRBJ1-2, with D unresolved. The sequenced sample consisted of PBMCs. This TCR was recovered from a woman in her forties or fifties with lung cancer. CDR3 loop: CASSASQSSYGYTF. In DNA, the CDR3 is TGTGCCAGCAGCGCCTCTCAATCGAGCTATGGCTACACCTTC.